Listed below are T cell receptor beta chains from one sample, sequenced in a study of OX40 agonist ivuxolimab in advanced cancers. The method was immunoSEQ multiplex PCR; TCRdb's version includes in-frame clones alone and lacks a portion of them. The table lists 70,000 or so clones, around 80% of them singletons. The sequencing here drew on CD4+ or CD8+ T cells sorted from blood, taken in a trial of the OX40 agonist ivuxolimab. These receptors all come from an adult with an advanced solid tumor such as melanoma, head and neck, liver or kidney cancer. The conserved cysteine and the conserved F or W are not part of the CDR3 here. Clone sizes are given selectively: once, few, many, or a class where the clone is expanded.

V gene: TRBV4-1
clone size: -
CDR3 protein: ASSQSGQANTEAF

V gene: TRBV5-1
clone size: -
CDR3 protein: ASSRRQLSDYGYT

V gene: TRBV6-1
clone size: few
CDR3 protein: ASSVDRGSGGYT

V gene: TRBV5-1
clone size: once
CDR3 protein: ASSLLLTAGANVLT

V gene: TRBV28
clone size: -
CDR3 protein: ASSPQQGGTGELF

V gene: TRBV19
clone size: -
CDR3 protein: ASSVQGGIWTGELF

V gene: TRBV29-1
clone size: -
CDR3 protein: SVKDGQYQPQH

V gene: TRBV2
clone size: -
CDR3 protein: ASSETVNSPLH

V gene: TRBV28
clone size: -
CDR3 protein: ATQGGSNTGELF

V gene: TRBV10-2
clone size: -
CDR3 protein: ASSAHLGGGSYNEQF

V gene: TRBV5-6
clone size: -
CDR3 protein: ASSLTGKSPLH

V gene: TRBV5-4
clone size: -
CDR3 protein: ASSPDLAGAYEQY

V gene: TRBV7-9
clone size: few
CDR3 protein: ASSLGQGNQGPQH

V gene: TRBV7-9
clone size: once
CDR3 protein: ASSLEREGYT

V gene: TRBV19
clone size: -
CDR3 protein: ASSSTEFTEAF

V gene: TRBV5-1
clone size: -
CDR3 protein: ASGTGDTEAF

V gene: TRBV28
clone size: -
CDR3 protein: ASRLPQGGGGANVLT

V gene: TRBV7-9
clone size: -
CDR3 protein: ASSAQTEAF

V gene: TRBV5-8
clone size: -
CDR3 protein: ASRAQPQH

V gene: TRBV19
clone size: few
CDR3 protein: ASSPGSGAREKLF

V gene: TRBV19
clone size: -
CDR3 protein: ASSLTGPPRELF

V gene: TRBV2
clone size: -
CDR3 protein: ALRQGGNSPLH

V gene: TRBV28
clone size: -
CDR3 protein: ASFNAISYEQY

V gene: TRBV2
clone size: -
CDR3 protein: ASTWTGGKLF

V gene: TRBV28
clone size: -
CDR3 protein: ASSPGSGRFINIQY

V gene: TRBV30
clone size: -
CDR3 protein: AWSLPTGAKNIQY

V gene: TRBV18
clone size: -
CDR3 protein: ASSPTGTSGNEQF

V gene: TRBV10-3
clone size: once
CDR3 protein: AISESPSFRGYT

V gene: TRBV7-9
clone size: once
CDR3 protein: ASSLEVRVNYGYT

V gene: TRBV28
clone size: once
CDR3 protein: ASSVQRSPLH

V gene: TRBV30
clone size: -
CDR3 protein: AWSVRPSYEQY

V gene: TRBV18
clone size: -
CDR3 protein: ASSPLFGDTEAF

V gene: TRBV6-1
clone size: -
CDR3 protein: ASSSQYGENNEQF

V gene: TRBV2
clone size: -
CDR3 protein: ASRVFGGTTYEQY

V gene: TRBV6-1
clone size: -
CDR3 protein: ASSIGGSYEQY

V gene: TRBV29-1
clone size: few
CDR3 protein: SVPGQGQGYT

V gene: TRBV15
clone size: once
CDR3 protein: ATSRDGQGVAF

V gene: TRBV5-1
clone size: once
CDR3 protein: ASSFINTGGEAF

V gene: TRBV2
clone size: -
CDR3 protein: ASSGGADTGELF

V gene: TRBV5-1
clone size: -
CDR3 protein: ASSWGGFSQTTDTQY

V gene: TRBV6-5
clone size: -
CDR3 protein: ASSYSYLTEAF

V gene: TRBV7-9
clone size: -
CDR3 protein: ASSLSQGFQY

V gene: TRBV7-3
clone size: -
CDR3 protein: ASSLRSGGATDTQY

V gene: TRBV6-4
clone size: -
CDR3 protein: ASSDIRDRPSYNEQF

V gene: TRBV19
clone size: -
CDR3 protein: ASRRTGVSSGNTIY

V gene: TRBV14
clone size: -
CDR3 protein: ASSSRTGGLEKLF

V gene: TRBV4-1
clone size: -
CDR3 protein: ASSQQQGPDTQY

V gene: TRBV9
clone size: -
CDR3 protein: ASSVGGPTGELF